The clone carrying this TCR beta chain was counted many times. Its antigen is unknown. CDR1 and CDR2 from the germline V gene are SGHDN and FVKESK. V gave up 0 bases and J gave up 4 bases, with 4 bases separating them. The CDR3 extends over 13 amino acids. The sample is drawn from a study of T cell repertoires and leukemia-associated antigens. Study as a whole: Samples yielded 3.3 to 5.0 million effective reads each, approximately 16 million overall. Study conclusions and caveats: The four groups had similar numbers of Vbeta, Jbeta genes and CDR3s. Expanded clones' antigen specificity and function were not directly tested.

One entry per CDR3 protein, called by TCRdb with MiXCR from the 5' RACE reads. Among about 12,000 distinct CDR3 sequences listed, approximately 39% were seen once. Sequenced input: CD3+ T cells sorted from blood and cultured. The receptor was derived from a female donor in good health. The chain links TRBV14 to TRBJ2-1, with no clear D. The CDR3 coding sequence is TGTGCCAGCAGCCAAGAGGGATACAATGAGCAGTTCTTC. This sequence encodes CASSQEGYNEQFF.